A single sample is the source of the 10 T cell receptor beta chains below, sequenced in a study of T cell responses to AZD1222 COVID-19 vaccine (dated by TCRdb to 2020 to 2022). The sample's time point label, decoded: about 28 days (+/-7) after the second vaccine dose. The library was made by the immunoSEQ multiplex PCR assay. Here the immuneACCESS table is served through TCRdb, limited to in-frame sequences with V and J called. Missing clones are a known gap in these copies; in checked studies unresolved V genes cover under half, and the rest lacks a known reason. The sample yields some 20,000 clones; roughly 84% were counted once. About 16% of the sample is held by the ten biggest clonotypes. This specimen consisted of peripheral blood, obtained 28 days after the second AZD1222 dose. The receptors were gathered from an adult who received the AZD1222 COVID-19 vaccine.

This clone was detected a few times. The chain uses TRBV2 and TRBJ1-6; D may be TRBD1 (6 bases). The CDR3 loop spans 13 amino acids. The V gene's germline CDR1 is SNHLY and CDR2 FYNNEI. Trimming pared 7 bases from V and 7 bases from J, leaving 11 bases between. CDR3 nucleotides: TGTGCCAGCAAGAACAGGGACAATTCACCCCTCCACTTT. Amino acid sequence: CASKNRDNSPLHF.

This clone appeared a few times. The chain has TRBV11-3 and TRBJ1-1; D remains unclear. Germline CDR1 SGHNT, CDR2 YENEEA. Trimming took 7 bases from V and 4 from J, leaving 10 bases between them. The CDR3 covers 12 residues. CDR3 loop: CASTGVTTEAFF. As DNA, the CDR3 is TGTGCCAGCACCGGGGTCACCACTGAAGCTTTCTTT. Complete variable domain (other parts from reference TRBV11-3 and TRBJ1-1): EAGVVQSPRYKIIEKKQPVAFWCNPISGHNTLYWYLQNLGQGPELLIRYENEEAVDDSQLPKDRFSAERLKGVDSTLKIQPAELGDSAVYLCASTGVTTEAFFGQGTRLTVV.

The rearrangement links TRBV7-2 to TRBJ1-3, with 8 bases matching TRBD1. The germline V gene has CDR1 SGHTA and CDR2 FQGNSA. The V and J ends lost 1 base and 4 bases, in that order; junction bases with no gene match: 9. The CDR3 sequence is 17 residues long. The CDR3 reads CASSLEQYSGGGNTIYF. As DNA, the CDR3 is TGTGCCAGCAGCTTAGAACAGTATTCAGGGGGCGGAAACACCATATATTTT.

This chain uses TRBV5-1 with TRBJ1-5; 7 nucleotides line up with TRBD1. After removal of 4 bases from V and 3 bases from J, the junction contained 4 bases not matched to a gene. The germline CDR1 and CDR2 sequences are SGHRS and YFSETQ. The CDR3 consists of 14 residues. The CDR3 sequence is CASSQTGNNQPQHF. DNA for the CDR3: TGCGCCAGCAGCCAGACAGGGAACAATCAGCCCCAGCATTTT.

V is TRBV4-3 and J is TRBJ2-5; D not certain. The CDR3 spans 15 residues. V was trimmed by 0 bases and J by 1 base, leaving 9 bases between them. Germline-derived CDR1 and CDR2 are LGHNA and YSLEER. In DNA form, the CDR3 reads TGCGCCAGCAGCCAAGATCGCCAGCTCCAAGAGACCCAGTACTTC. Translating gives CASSQDRQLQETQYF.

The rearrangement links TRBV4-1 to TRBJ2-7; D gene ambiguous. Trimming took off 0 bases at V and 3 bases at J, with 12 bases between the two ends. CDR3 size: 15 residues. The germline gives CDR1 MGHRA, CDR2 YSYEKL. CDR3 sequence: CASSQDLRMIYEQYF. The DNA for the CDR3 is TGCGCCAGCAGCCAAGATCTCAGGATGATCTACGAGCAGTACTTC.

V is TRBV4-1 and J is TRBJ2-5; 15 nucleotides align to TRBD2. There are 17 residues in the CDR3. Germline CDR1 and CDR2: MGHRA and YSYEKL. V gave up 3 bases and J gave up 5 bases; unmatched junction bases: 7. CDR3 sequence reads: CASSQGGLAGGRETQYF. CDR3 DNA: TGCGCCAGCAGCCAGGGAGGACTAGCGGGAGGGCGGGAGACCCAGTACTTC.

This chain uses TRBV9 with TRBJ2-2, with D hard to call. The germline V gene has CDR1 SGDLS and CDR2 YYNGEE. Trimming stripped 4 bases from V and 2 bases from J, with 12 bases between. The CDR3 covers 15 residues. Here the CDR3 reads CASSYGTPNTGELFF. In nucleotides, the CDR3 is TGTGCCAGCAGCTATGGTACACCTAACACCGGGGAGCTGTTTTTT.

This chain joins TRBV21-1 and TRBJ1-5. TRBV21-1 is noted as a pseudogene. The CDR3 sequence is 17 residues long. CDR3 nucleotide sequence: TGTGCCGGGGGGGGAACCGAGCGGGACTATAGCAATCAGCCCCAGCATTTT. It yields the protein CAGGGTERDYSNQPQHF.

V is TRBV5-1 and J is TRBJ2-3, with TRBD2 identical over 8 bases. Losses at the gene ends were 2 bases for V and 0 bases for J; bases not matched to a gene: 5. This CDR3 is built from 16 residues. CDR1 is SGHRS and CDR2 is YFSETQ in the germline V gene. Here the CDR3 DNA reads TGCGCCAGCAGCTTCCTGACTAGCGAGAGCACAGATACGCAGTATTTT. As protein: CASSFLTSESTDTQYF.